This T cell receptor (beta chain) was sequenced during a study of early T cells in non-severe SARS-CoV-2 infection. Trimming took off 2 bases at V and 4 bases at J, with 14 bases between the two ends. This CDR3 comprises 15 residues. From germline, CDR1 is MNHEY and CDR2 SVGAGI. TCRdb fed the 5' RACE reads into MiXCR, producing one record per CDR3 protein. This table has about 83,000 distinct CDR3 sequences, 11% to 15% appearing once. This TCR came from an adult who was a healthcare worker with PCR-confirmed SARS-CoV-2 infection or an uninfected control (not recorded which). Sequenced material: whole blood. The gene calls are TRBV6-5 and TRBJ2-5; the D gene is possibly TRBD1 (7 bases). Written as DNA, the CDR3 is TGTGCCAGCAGTTACCTTCCAGGGGGGTTAGAGACCCAGTACTTC. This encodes CASSYLPGGLETQYF.